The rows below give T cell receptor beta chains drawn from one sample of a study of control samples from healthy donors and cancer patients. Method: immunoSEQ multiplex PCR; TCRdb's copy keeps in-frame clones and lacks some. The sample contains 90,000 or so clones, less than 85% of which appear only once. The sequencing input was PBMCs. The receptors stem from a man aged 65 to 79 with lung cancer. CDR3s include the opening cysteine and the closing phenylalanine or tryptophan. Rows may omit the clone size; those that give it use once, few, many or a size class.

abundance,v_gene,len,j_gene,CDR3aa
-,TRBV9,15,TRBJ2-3,CASSVEGGMTDTQYF
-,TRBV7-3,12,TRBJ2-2,CASSLTGQDVFF
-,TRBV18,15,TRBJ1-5,CASSPAAGANQPQHF
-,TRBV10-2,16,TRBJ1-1,CASSEREGLGNTEAFF
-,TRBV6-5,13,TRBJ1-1,CASSSTGGTEAFF
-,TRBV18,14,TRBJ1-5,CASSDTGGTQPQHF
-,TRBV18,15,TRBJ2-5,CASSSQLAGVETQYF
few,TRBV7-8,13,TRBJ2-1,CASSRGQLNEQFF
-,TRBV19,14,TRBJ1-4,CASSFNHANEKLFF
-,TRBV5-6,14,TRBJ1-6,CASSFNRGRLPLHF
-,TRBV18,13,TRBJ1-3,CASSPRRLETIYF
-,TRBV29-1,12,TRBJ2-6,CSVDSGANVLTF
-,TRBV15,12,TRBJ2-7,CATSMAGVGQYF
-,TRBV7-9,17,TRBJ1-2,CASSLLPTRTPMYGYTF
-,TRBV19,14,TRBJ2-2,CASSTGSDTGELFF
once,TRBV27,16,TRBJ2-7,CASSPTRRISSYEQYF
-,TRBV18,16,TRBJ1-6,CASSPSGQGYNSPLHF
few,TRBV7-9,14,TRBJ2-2,CASSFGQNTGELFF
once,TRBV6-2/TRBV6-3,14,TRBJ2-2,CASSPHRGTGELFF
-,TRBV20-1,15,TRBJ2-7,CSASFGGGSGYEQYF
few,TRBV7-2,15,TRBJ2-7,CASSLVSQGSYEQYF
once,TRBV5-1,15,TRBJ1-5,CASSLQGAEDQPQHF
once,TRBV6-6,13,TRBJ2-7,CASSFGLAAEQYF
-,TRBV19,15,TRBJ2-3,CASSSGRQSTDTQYF
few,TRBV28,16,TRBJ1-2,CASSSNRGDLVYGYTF
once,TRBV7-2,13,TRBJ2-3,CASSKTVSDTQYF
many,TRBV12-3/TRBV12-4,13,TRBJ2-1,CASSPDRASEQFF
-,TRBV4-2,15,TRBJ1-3,CASSQGQGAGNTIYF
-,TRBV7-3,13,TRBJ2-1,CASSLEFRAEQFF
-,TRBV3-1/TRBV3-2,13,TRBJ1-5,CASSQLRGQPQHF
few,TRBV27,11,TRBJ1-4,CATPVLEKLFF
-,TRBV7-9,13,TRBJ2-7,CASSFGGSYEQYF
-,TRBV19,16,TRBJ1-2,CASSIGEGVVNYGYTF
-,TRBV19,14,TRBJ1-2,CASSIDRVSSGYTF
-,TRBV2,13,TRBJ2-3,CASGPPRPDTQYF
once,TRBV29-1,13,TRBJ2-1,CSGDGTRGSEQFF
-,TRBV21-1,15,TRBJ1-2,CASSKGGSSNYGYTF
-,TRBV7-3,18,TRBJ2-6,CASSLKGQISSGANVLTF
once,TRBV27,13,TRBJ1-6,CASRTRGSSPLHF
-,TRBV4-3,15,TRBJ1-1,CASSQGPGADTEAFF
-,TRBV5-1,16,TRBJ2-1,CASSLIASGGQNEQFF
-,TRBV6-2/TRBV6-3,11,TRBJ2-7,CASSDYYEQYF
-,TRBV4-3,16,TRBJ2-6,CASSQGDGPGANVLTF
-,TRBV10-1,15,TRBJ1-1,CASSESGLGNTEAFF
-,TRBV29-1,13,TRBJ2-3,CSVQTGGADTQYF
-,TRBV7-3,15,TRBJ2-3,CASSLRGGGIDTQYF
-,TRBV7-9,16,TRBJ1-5,CASSLVISGINQPQHF
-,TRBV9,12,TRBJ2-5,CASNPYGETQYF
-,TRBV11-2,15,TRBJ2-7,CASSYPQVISYEQYF
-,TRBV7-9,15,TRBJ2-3,CASSLALASWEGQYF
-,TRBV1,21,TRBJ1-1,CTSSQEIGTGGNNGNGTEAFF
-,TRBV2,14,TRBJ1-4,CASGTVEGRKKLFF
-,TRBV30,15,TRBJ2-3,CAWSDGTASTDTQYF
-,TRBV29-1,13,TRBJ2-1,CSFASGAYNEQFF
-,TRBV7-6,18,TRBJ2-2,CASSPGGLAARGTGELFF
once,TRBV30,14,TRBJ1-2,CAWSMGGRDYGYTF
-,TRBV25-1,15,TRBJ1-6,CASRATGSPNSPLHF
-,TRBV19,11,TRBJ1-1,CASSIGPISFF
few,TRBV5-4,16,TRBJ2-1,CASSLEHGGATNEQFF
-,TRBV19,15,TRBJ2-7,CASSIGQGGLGEQYF